The entry below describes one TCR beta chain. The antigen is unknown. This sample is part of a study of T cell responses to AZD1222 COVID-19 vaccine. General study results and limits: There were repertoire samples only from the period after the peak T cell response. Spike regions recognized by vaccine-associated CD4 TCRs spanned the protein, led by 160-218 and 743-854.

Only in-frame clones appear in the TCRdb table, and some are missing; sequencing was by immunoSEQ multiplex PCR. Of over 65,000 clones in the sample, 88% were seen once. V dropped 4 bases and J dropped 6; count of bases not matched to a gene: 15. The V gene's germline CDR1 is MNHEY and CDR2 SVGAGI. This CDR3 comprises 16 residues. The input for sequencing was peripheral blood, taken 28 days after the second AZD1222 dose. This TCR was recovered from an adult who received the AZD1222 COVID-19 vaccine. The chain links TRBV6-5 to TRBJ2-7; 7 positions match TRBD2. Here the CDR3 reads CASSFGVEGGPLEQYF. The CDR3 DNA sequence: TGTGCCAGCAGTTTTGGGGTGGAGGGAGGGCCTCTCGAGCAGTACTTC.